The present T cell receptor (beta chain) was sequenced within a study of cytomegalovirus exposure and HLA in healthy donors. There are 13 residues in the CDR3. Losses at the gene ends were 9 bases for V and 4 bases for J; bases not matched to a gene: 5. CDR1 and CDR2 from the germline V gene are MRHNA and SNTAGT. PCR used 60 Vbeta primers and 13 Jbeta primers. Here immunoSEQ multiplex PCR was the method, and the copy in TCRdb shows in-frame clones only, minus some. The sample carries 100,000 or so clones, about four fifths recorded once. This clone is a singleton in its sample. The sequencing sample was made of PBMCs. The rearrangement joins TRBV6-4 to TRBJ1-2, with 10 bases identical to TRBD1. The sequence derives from a woman in her 40s in good health and CMV-seronegative. The CDR3 sequence is CASQTGGGYGYTF. CDR3 nucleotide sequence: TGTGCCAGTCAGACAGGGGGCGGCTATGGCTACACCTTC.